A selection of T cell receptor beta chains follows, all from one sample in a study of identical twins. MiXCR was run by TCRdb on the 5' RACE reads, yielding one entry per CDR3 protein. This sample has 640,000 or so distinct CDR3 sequences; approximately 6% occur once, and the top ten carry roughly 1.6%. Sequencing was done on a sample of naive T cells sorted from blood. These receptors all stem from a man aged 18 to 29 in good health. Both conserved end residues are part of each CDR3. D genes are given only for firm matches. Clone size, where shown, is once, few, many, or a class for clones that have expanded.

TRBJ2-2	TRBV25-1	TRBD2	many	CASSEYKLADSDANTGELFF	TGTGCCAGCAGTGAATATAAACTAGCGGACTCTGACGCGAACACCGGGGAGCTGTTTTTT
TRBJ1-5	TRBV4-3	NA	few	CASSQKPSNQPQHF	TGCGCCAGCAGCCAAAAACCTAGCAATCAGCCCCAGCATTTT
TRBJ2-1	TRBV11-2	TRBD2	many	CASSFLAGVPYNEQFF	TGTGCCAGCAGCTTCCTAGCGGGAGTCCCCTACAATGAGCAGTTCTTC
TRBJ2-2	TRBV7-9	NA	many	CASSLAGDTGELFF	TGTGCCAGCAGTTTAGCAGGGGACACCGGGGAGCTGTTTTTT
TRBJ2-1	TRBV6-2/TRBV6-3	NA	NA	CASSYFAGGRLRGRSEQFF	TGTGCCAGCAGTTATTTCGCCGGGGGCCGGTTGCGGGGACGCTCTGAGCAGTTCTTC
TRBJ2-7	TRBV28	NA	many	CASSLEPGSYEQYF	TGTGCCAGCAGCCTCGAGCCTGGTTCCTACGAGCAGTACTTC
TRBJ2-3	TRBV6-1	NA	NA	CASSGTLQGRMITDTQYF	TGTGCCAGCAGTGGGACCCTCCAGGGCCGGATGATAACAGATACGCAGTATTTT
TRBJ2-1	TRBV24-1	TRBD2	few	CATSDRTSYEQFF	TGTGCCACCAGTGACCGGACTAGTTATGAGCAGTTCTTC
TRBJ2-1	TRBV5-1	TRBD2	many	CASSIGAGSYNEQFF	TGCGCCAGCAGCATCGGAGCGGGGTCCTACAATGAGCAGTTCTTC
TRBJ2-3	TRBV28	TRBD2	NA	CASSPRLASTDTQYF	TGTGCCAGCAGTCCCAGACTAGCGAGCACAGATACGCAGTATTTT
TRBJ2-3	TRBV7-8	NA	NA	CASSSGANTDTQYF	TGTGCCAGCAGCTCGGGAGCGAACACAGATACGCAGTATTTT
TRBJ1-1	TRBV7-2	NA	NA	CASSLVPQDTEAFF	TGTGCCAGCAGCTTAGTCCCCCAGGACACTGAAGCTTTCTTT
TRBJ2-2	TRBV11-2	NA	few	CASSLSSLSAGELFF	TGTGCCAGCAGCTTATCCAGCCTATCAGCCGGGGAGCTGTTTTTT
TRBJ2-7	TRBV4-2	NA	NA	CASSQELGRSYEQYF	TGTGCCAGCAGCCAAGAGCTGGGACGCTCCTACGAGCAGTACTTC
TRBJ2-6	TRBV9	NA	few	CASSSPQGLSGANVLTF	TGTGCCAGCAGCTCGCCACAGGGTCTTTCTGGAGCCAACGTCCTGACTTTC
TRBJ2-6	TRBV12-3/TRBV12-4	NA	many	CASRSSGANVLTF	TGTGCCAGCAGGAGCTCTGGGGCCAACGTCCTGACTTTC
TRBJ2-3	TRBV24-1	NA	many	CATSDHQDPDTQYF	TGTGCCACCAGTGATCACCAGGACCCAGATACGCAGTATTTT
TRBJ2-7	TRBV7-9	NA	few	CASTVGAYEQYF	TGTGCCAGCACTGTAGGGGCCTACGAGCAGTACTTC
TRBJ2-1	TRBV20-1	NA	few	CSATRPGDEQFF	TGCAGTGCTACCCGACCGGGGGATGAGCAGTTCTTC
TRBJ2-3	TRBV29-1	NA	NA	CSPRDSTDTQYF	TGCAGCCCCCGGGACAGCACAGATACGCAGTATTTT
TRBJ2-6	TRBV24-1	NA	many	CATQSATASSGANVLTF	TGTGCCACCCAATCGGCGACGGCTAGCTCTGGGGCCAACGTCCTGACTTTC
TRBJ2-2	TRBV6-2/TRBV6-3	NA	many	CASSYPNTGELFF	TGTGCCAGCAGTTACCCCAACACCGGGGAGCTGTTTTTT
TRBJ2-1	TRBV5-6	TRBD2	few	CASSPPSGRVYNEQFF	TGTGCCAGCAGCCCCCCTAGCGGGAGGGTTTACAATGAGCAGTTCTTC
TRBJ2-7	TRBV20-1	TRBD1	few	CSAQPGQTFYEQYF	TGCAGTGCACAACCGGGACAGACGTTCTACGAGCAGTACTTC
TRBJ1-1	TRBV7-9	TRBD1	few	CASSIGGGGAGTEAFF	TGTGCCAGCAGCATAGGGGGCGGGGGGGCAGGCACTGAAGCTTTCTTT
TRBJ2-7	TRBV7-9	TRBD2	NA	CASSPFFTGTSSYEQYF	TGTGCCAGCAGCCCATTTTTCACCGGGACTAGCTCCTACGAGCAGTACTTC
TRBJ1-1	TRBV7-9	NA	NA	CASSLQGPGAAEAFF	TGTGCCAGCAGCTTACAGGGGCCAGGGGCAGCTGAAGCTTTCTTT
TRBJ2-7	TRBV7-2	NA	many	CASSEGHYEQYF	TGTGCCAGCAGCGAAGGACACTACGAGCAGTACTTC
TRBJ1-5	TRBV6-5	NA	NA	CASSYSGSTGQPQHF	TGTGCCAGCAGTTACTCGGGGTCTACTGGGCAGCCCCAGCATTTT
TRBJ2-2	TRBV7-8	TRBD1	few	CASSLLTGGPGELFF	TGTGCCAGCAGTTTATTGACAGGGGGGCCCGGGGAGCTGTTTTTT
TRBJ1-1	TRBV3-1	NA	few	CASSPLYGGNTEAFF	TGTGCCAGCAGCCCCCTATACGGGGGGAACACTGAAGCTTTCTTT